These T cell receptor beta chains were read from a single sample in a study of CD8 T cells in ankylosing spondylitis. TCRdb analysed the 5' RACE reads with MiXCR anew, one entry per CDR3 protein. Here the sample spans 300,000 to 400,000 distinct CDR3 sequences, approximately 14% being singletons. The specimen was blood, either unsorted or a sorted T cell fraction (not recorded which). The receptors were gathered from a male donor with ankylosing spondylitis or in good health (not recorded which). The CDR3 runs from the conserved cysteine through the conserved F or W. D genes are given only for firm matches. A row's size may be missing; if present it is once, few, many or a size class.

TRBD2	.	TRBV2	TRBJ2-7	CASIEGLAGRKYF	TGTGCCAGCATCGAGGGGCTAGCGGGACGGAAGTACTTC
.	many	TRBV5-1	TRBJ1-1	CASQREASNTEAFF	TGCGCCAGCCAACGCGAGGCCTCAAACACTGAAGCTTTCTTT
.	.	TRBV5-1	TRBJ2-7	CASSLDRDTGYGQYF	TGCGCCAGCAGCTTGGACAGGGATACCGGGTACGGGCAGTACTTC
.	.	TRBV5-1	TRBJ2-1	CASSLAYWGDRRDNEQFF	TGCGCCAGCAGCTTGGCCTACTGGGGAGATCGCCGAGACAATGAGCAGTTCTTC
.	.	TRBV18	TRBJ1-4	CASSQQEKLFF	TGTGCCAGCTCGCAACAGGAAAAACTGTTTTTT
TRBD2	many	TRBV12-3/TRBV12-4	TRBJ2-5	CASSFRAGALQETQYF	TGTGCCAGCAGTTTTAGGGCGGGAGCCCTCCAAGAGACCCAGTACTTC
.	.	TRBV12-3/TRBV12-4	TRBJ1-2	CASSLAGADGYTF	TGTGCCAGCAGTTTAGCAGGGGCCGATGGCTACACCTTC
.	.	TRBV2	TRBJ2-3	CASSLVFWRGSGTDTQYF	TGTGCCAGCAGTTTGGTCTTCTGGAGAGGTAGCGGCACAGATACGCAGTATTTT
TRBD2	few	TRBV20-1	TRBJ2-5	CSAGFSTSGMETQYF	TGCAGTGCCGGCTTCTCGACTAGCGGGATGGAGACCCAGTACTTC
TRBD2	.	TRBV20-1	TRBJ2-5	CSASHGTIKETQYF	TGCAGTGCTAGCCACGGGACTATCAAAGAGACCCAGTACTTC
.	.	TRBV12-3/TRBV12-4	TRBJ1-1	CASSLGPDKFDTEAFF	TGTGCCAGCAGTTTGGGGCCGGACAAGTTCGACACTGAAGCTTTCTTT
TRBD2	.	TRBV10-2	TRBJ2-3	CASTRTGTSGAPDTQYF	TGCGCCAGCACCAGAACCGGGACTAGCGGGGCCCCAGATACGCAGTATTTT
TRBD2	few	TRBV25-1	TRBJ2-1	CASPTLGTSGPQFF	TGTGCCAGCCCTACACTCGGGACTAGCGGACCACAGTTCTTC
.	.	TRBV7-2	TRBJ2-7	CASSQQESEQYF	TGTGCCAGCAGCCAACAGGAGTCCGAGCAGTACTTC
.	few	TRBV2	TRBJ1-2	CASSGVNGYTF	TGTGCCAGCTCGGGGGTAAATGGCTACACCTTC
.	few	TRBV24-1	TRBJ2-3	CATSDWSTDTQYF	TGTGCCACCAGTGATTGGAGCACAGATACGCAGTATTTT